This record looks at one TCR beta chain sequence and its context. These data belong to a study of cytomegalovirus exposure and HLA in healthy donors. The germline V gene encodes CDR1 MGHRA and CDR2 YSYEKL. Losses at the gene ends were 4 bases for V and 7 bases for J; bases not matched to a gene: 15. The CDR3 runs 17 residues. 60 Vbeta and 13 Jbeta primers were used in PCR. The assay was immunoSEQ multiplex PCR, and TCRdb's table has in-frame clones only and misses some. The data hold roughly 150,000 clones, with almost 85% observed a single time. The origin of this receptor is a man aged 25 to 40 in good health and CMV-seronegative. The sample consisted of PBMCs. This chain uses TRBV4-1 with TRBJ2-1; 8 nucleotides line up with TRBD1. The CDR3 here is CASSPHGRQGMGNEQFF. The CDR3 DNA reads as TGCGCCAGCAGCCCACATGGCCGACAGGGGATGGGGAATGAGCAGTTCTTC.